The source of this T cell receptor beta chain is a study of blood T cell repertoires in COVID-19. Method: immunoSEQ multiplex PCR; TCRdb's copy keeps in-frame clones and lacks some. The sample includes under 250,000 clones, over 70% of them seen just once. The V end was cut by 3 bases, the J end by 3 bases, with 15 bases between. The CDR3 is 15 amino acids. Germline assignment: CDR1 GTSNPN and CDR2 SVGIG (reference sequence). Sequences were obtained from peripheral blood. This TCR was sampled from a woman aged 70-85 years with acute or convalescent COVID-19. This chain links TRBV30 with TRBJ2-4, with a weak D call TRBD1 (7 bases). CDR3 in amino acids: CAWSRAGGGKNIQYF. DNA of the CDR3: TGTGCCTGGAGCCGGGCAGGGGGAGGCAAAAACATTCAGTACTTC.